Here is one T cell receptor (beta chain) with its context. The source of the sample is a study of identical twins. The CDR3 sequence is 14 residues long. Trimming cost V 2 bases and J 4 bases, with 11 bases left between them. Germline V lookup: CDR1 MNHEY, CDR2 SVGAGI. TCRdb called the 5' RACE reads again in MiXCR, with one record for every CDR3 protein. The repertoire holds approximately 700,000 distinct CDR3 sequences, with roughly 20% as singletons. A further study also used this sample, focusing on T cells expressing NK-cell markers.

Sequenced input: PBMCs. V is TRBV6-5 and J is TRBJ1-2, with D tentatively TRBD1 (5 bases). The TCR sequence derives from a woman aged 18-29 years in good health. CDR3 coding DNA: TGTGCCAGCAGTTACGACAGCCGGAGCTATGGCTACACCTTC. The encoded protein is CASSYDSRSYGYTF.